A selection of T cell receptor beta chains follows, all from one sample in a study of shared clonotypes between healthy human individuals. Repertoires were generated with immunoSEQ multiplex PCR, while TCRdb's copy carries only in-frame clones and drops some. This sample has over a million clones, with 75% to 80% found just once. The specimen sequenced was memory CD4+ T cells from PBMCs. The receptor source for this set is a man aged 18 to 35 in good health. Some clones in this sample may be carry-over from other donors' samples. Both conserved end residues are part of each CDR3. The D gene is left open where the match is weak. Where a row states a size, it is once, few, many or the class of an expanded clone; other rows omit it.

TRBV7-3	TRBJ2-1	.	.	TGTGCCAGCAGCTTATTTGCCTCGGGGAGCCTCGGCAATGAGCAGTTCTTC	CASSLFASGSLGNEQFF
TRBV2	TRBJ2-1	.	.	TGTGCCAGCAAGGCAGGGAGCTACAATGAGCAGTTCTTC	CASKAGSYNEQFF
TRBV4-1	TRBJ2-7	once	TRBD1	TGCGCCAGCAGCCAATCGGGACAGCCCTACGAGCAGTACTTC	CASSQSGQPYEQYF
TRBV6-5	TRBJ2-5	.	.	TGTGCCAGCAGTTACTCGTCAGGGACCCAAGAGACCCAGTACTTC	CASSYSSGTQETQYF
TRBV6-1	TRBJ1-5	once	.	TGTGCCAGCAGTGTGGGGGGTTGGAATCAGCCCCAGCATTTT	CASSVGGWNQPQHF
TRBV5-6	TRBJ2-5	.	.	TGTGCCAGCAGCCCTGTCGAACGGATCCAAGAGACCCAGTACTTC	CASSPVERIQETQYF
TRBV7-9	TRBJ1-1	.	.	TGTGCCAGCAGCCAAGAGTCGGGATACACTGAAGCTTTCTTT	CASSQESGYTEAFF
TRBV19	TRBJ2-2	.	.	TGTGCCACCCGCCTCCATTCGGGGCAGGGGGAGCTGTTTTTT	CATRLHSGQGELFF
TRBV5-4	TRBJ2-5	many	.	TGTGCCAGCAGCTTGGATCGCGGGATTGAGACCCAGTACTTC	CASSLDRGIETQYF
TRBV6-5	TRBJ2-5	.	.	TGTGCCAGCAGTTACTCCCAAGGGGAGACCCAGTACTTC	CASSYSQGETQYF
TRBV5-4	TRBJ2-2	.	TRBD2	TGTGCCAGCAGCTTGGGGGCTATAGCGGGGAACACCGGGGAGCTGTTTTTT	CASSLGAIAGNTGELFF
TRBV2	TRBJ2-5	.	.	TGTGCCAGCAGTGCCGGGACTCACCTCGGGGAGACCCAGTACTTC	CASSAGTHLGETQYF
TRBV7-2	TRBJ2-7	.	TRBD1	TGTGCCAGCAGCTCAACAGGGGCGGCCCTCTACGAGCAGTACTTC	CASSSTGAALYEQYF
TRBV30	TRBJ2-1	.	TRBD2	TGTGCCTGGAGCCGCTCGGGGGAGGGGCGGCGTGAGCAGTTCTTC	CAWSRSGEGRREQFF
TRBV25-1	TRBJ1-3	.	.	TGTGCCAGCAGTTCTCACGTGGACACCATATATTTT	CASSSHVDTIYF
TRBV11-1	TRBJ1-5	once	TRBD1	TGTGCCAGCAGCACCGGGACAGGGTTGAATCAGCCCCAGCATTTT	CASSTGTGLNQPQHF
TRBV7-2	TRBJ2-7	.	.	TGTGCCAGCTCTCAGGGGAGGAACGAGCAGTACTTC	CASSQGRNEQYF
TRBV7-2	TRBJ1-3	.	.	TGTGCCAGCAGCTTAGCAGGGACTGGAAACACCATATATTTT	CASSLAGTGNTIYF
TRBV5-4	TRBJ2-1	.	TRBD2	TGTGCCAGCAGCTCAACTAGCGGGACTGGTTACAATGAGCAGTTCTTC	CASSSTSGTGYNEQFF
TRBV18	TRBJ2-7	.	.	TGTGCCAGCTCACCAGTCCAGGGCGAGCAGTACTTC	CASSPVQGEQYF
TRBV4-2	TRBJ1-6	.	.	TGTGCCAGCAGCCAAGTTAGGGAGGAATTTTATAATTCACCCCTCCACTTT	CASSQVREEFYNSPLHF
TRBV5-1	TRBJ2-7	.	TRBD1	TGCGCCAGCAGCTTGGAATGGTCGGGACAGGGGTTTGGAGAGCAGTACTTC	CASSLEWSGQGFGEQYF
TRBV7-8	TRBJ2-7	.	.	TGTGCCAGCAGCTTAACCACCCCCGAGCAGTACTTC	CASSLTTPEQYF
TRBV28	TRBJ1-2	.	.	TGTGCCAGCAACCTAAGGGGGTTTGGCTACACCTTC	CASNLRGFGYTF
TRBV11-2	TRBJ1-1	once	TRBD1	TGTGCCAGCAGCGTAAACAGGGGGCAGAACACTGAAGCTTTCTTT	CASSVNRGQNTEAFF
TRBV5-1	TRBJ2-5	.	.	TGCGCCAGCAGCTTAGGGGGTGATGAGACCCAGTACTTC	CASSLGGDETQYF
TRBV18	TRBJ2-7	.	TRBD2	TGTGCCAGCTCACCCCCGCCTAGAGCGGGAGGGCTTTACGAGCAGTACTTC	CASSPPPRAGGLYEQYF
TRBV11-3	TRBJ2-7	.	.	TGTGCCAGCAGCCAGGGCTCCGAGCAGTACTTC	CASSQGSEQYF
TRBV6-1	TRBJ1-5	.	.	TGTGCCAGCAGTCATCAGGGTAGCTCAGATCAGCCCCAGCATTTT	CASSHQGSSDQPQHF
TRBV4-1	TRBJ1-4	.	.	TGCGCCAGCAGCCAAGTGGGGGAGGGAGGAGAAAAACTGTTTTTT	CASSQVGEGGEKLFF
TRBV29-1	TRBJ1-2	.	.	TGCAGCGTTGAGAGTTATGAAATTAACTATGGCTACACCTTC	CSVESYEINYGYTF
TRBV7-3	TRBJ1-3	few	.	TGTGCCAGCAGCCAAGGGAGCTCTGGAAACACCATATATTTT	CASSQGSSGNTIYF
TRBV9	TRBJ2-7	.	TRBD2	TGTGCCAGCAGCGGAAGCGGGGCTGTTTCCTACGAGCAGTACTTC	CASSGSGAVSYEQYF
TRBV11-3	TRBJ1-1	few	.	TGTGCCAGCAGTTTAACCTTGAACACTGAAGCTTTCTTT	CASSLTLNTEAFF
TRBV11-2	TRBJ2-1	.	TRBD2	TGTGCCAGCAGCCCCCGACTAGCGGGAATGTACAATGAGCAGTTCTTC	CASSPRLAGMYNEQFF
TRBV5-1	TRBJ1-1	many	.	TGCGCCAGCAGCTTAGGGCCGGGACGAAGGATCAGGAACACTGAAGCTTTCTTT	CASSLGPGRRIRNTEAFF
TRBV2	TRBJ1-4	.	TRBD1	TGTGCCAGCAGTTCGGACAGGTGGGATGAAAAACTGTTTTTT	CASSSDRWDEKLFF
TRBV5-1	TRBJ1-4	.	TRBD1	TGCGCCAGCAGCACCGAGGGGGCTGGGAAACTGTTTTTT	CASSTEGAGKLFF
TRBV9	TRBJ2-2	few	.	TGTGCCAGCAGCGTAGAGGAAGCGGGCACCGGGGAGCTGTTTTTT	CASSVEEAGTGELFF
TRBV10-1	TRBJ2-1	.	TRBD2	TGCGCCAGCAGTGAGGGAACGGGACTAGCGGGATACAATGAGCAGTTCTTC	CASSEGTGLAGYNEQFF
TRBV7-9	TRBJ2-1	.	TRBD2	TGTGCCAGCAGCTTATACGGGAGGGTACACAATGAGCAGTTCTTC	CASSLYGRVHNEQFF
TRBV10-1	TRBJ1-1	.	TRBD1	TGCGCCAGCAGTGAGCCGACTCCACAGGGGGGGACTGAAGCTTTCTTT	CASSEPTPQGGTEAFF